The subject of this entry is one T cell receptor (beta chain). Using immunoSEQ multiplex PCR, the repertoire was profiled, and TCRdb retains in-frame clones only, with some absent. The sample lists around 110,000 clones; about 93% were seen once. These data originate in a study of T cell changes during pregnancy in multiple sclerosis. The CDR3 has 14 residues. Germline V CDR1 and CDR2: MNHEY, SVGAGI. Trimming cost V 2 bases and J 3 bases, with 8 bases left between them. The sequence came from a female donor with multiple sclerosis, enrolled in a pregnancy study. The sequences come from peripheral blood, collected in the third trimester of pregnancy. The V call is TRBV6-5, the J call TRBJ1-3, with D maybe TRBD1 (6 bases). CDR3 coding DNA: TGTGCCAGCAGTTACAGGACAGTTGGAAACACCATATATTTT. This encodes CASSYRTVGNTIYF.